The clone carrying this TCR beta chain came up many times. The TCRbeta library was prepared with unique molecular identifiers. TCRdb reprocessed the PCR reads via MiXCR and lists one record per CDR3 protein. The sample gives roughly 76,000 distinct CDR3 sequences, roughly a tenth of which show up once; less than 15% is in the top ten. This record comes from a study of T-cell reconstitution after alpha-beta-depleted transplantation in children. This CDR3 region has 15 residues. Germline CDR1 is LNHNV and CDR2 is YYDKDF (reference sequence). Deletions cut 3 bases from V and 2 bases from J, with 12 bases between.

This TCR came from a boy aged 5 to 17 with acute myeloid leukemia, due to receive a stem cell transplant. This specimen consisted of PBMCs, obtained before TCRalphabeta/CD19-depleted stem cell transplant. This chain uses TRBV15 with TRBJ2-3; unclear D gene. The CDR3 loop reads CATSRTRYPTDTQYF. The CDR3 DNA reads as TGTGCCACCAGCAGGACCAGATACCCCACAGATACGCAGTATTTT.